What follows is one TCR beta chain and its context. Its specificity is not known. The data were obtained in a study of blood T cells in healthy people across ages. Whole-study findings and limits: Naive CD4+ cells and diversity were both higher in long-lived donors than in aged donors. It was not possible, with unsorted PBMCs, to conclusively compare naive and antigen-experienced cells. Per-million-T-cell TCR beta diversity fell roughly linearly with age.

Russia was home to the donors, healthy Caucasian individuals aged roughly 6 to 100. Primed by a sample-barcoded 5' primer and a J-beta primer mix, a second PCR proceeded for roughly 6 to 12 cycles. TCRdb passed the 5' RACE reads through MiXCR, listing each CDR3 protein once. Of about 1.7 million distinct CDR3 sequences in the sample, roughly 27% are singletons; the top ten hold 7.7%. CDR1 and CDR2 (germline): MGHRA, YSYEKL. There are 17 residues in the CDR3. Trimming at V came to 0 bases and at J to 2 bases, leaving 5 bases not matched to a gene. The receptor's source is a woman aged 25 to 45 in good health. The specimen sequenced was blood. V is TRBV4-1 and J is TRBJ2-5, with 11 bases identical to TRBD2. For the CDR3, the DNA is TGCGCCAGCAGCCAAGATGGTAGCGGGGGGGTACAAGAGACCCAGTACTTC. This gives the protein CASSQDGSGGVQETQYF.